The clone carrying this T cell receptor beta chain was detected once. Its target is not known. The validation cohort, a group of over a hundred subjects, included the donors and was separate from the roughly 670-subject first cohort. The sample originates from a study of cytomegalovirus exposure and HLA in healthy donors. The study, taken as a whole, reports: Diagnosis of cytomegalovirus status made by the classifier reportedly showed high specificity and sensitivity. A list of around 150 TCR beta chains associated with cytomegalovirus was given.

V was cut by 2 bases and J by 7 bases, with 18 bases left in between. Germline values: CDR1 SGHAT, CDR2 FQNNGV. The CDR3 extends over 17 amino acids. Some clones are missing from TCRdb's copy, which holds only in-frame ones; the method was immunoSEQ multiplex PCR. Of approximately 130,000 clones in the sample, around 90% were seen once. Sequencing used PBMCs. This clonotype was obtained from a woman aged 18-29 years in good health and CMV-seronegative. The chain is built from TRBV11-2 and TRBJ1-6; possibly TRBD1 for D (6 bases). CDR3 sequence reads: CASSLLRSRQGNSPLHF. The CDR3 nucleotides are TGTGCCAGCAGCTTACTTCGCTCCCGGCAGGGGAATTCACCCCTCCACTTT. Together with reference TRBV11-2 and TRBJ1-6, the CDR3 gives the full variable domain: EAGVAQSPRYKIIEKRQSVAFWCNPISGHATLYWYQQILGQGPKLLIQFQNNGVVDDSQLPKDRFSAERLKGVDSTLKIQPAKLEDSAVYLCASSLLRSRQGNSPLHFGNGTRLTVT.